The present T cell receptor beta chain was sequenced within a study of blood T cell repertoires in COVID-19. Per the authors' pipeline: Quantification of nucleated cells was approximated via reference gene primer amplification. Libraries were prepared by immunoSEQ multiplex PCR; TCRdb keeps only in-frame clonotypes and omits some of them. V and J calls plus clone size are reproduced from that table; the DNA served to infer D and trimming. The table shows roughly 200,000 clones, with roughly 90% occurring only once. V trimming: 1 base; J trimming: 2 bases; junction bases outside the gene matches: 2. The germline CDR1 and CDR2 sequences are SGHDT and YYEEEE. There are 14 residues in the CDR3.

The chain has TRBV5-6 and TRBJ2-7, with 8 bases identical to TRBD1. Sequenced input: peripheral blood. The receptor was derived from a man aged 45 to 65 with acute or convalescent COVID-19. The CDR3 region is CASSLNRGAYEQYF. The CDR3 bases are TGTGCCAGCAGCTTGAACAGGGGGGCCTACGAGCAGTACTTC. Complete variable domain (other parts from reference TRBV5-6 and TRBJ2-7): DAGVTQSPTHLIKTRGQQVTLRCSPKSGHDTVSWYQQALGQGPQFIFQYYEEEERQRGNFPDRFSGHQFPNYSSELNVNALLLGDSALYLCASSLNRGAYEQYFGPGTRLTVT.